The 25 T cell receptor beta chains presented below share a single source sample, sequenced in a study of shared clonotypes between healthy human individuals. Using immunoSEQ multiplex PCR, the repertoire was profiled, and TCRdb retains in-frame clones only, with some absent. The table shows approximately 530,000 clones, with roughly 95% occurring only once. Sequencing input: naive CD4+ T cells sorted from blood. Subset here: CD45RA+ positively selected. The source is a woman in her thirties in good health.

The chain recombines TRBV5-1 with TRBJ1-2; the D is unclear. The CDR3 extends over 13 amino acids. Trimming pared 2 bases from V and 6 bases from J, leaving 11 bases between. Looked up from germline, CDR1 is SGHRS and CDR2 is YFSETQ. CDR3 amino acids: CASSLGGMDGYTF. In nucleotides, the CDR3 is TGCGCCAGCAGCTTAGGTGGGATGGATGGCTACACCTTC.

The DNA for the CDR3 is TGTGCCAGTAGTATTACCATCTCTGGAAACACCATATATTTT. It yields the protein CASSITISGNTIYF. The chain uses TRBV19 and TRBJ1-3, with D unresolved. This CDR3 has 14 residues. V lost 3 bases to trimming and J lost 0 bases, with 6 bases between them. Germline V gene sequence: CDR1 LNHDA, CDR2 SQIVND (reference sequence).

As concerns this clone: The sample carries other DNA sequences with the same CDR3. The chain combines TRBV29-1 with TRBJ2-7, with D perhaps TRBD2 (6 bases). In germline, CDR1 is SQVTM, CDR2 ANQGSEA. The CDR3 contains 12 residues. V gave up 0 bases and J gave up 6 bases, with 9 bases separating them. The CDR3 loop reads CSVEDLGGEQYF. In DNA, the CDR3 is TGCAGCGTTGAAGATTTGGGGGGCGAGCAGTACTTC.

The V and J genes are TRBV20-1 and TRBJ2-5; D unclear. V lost 7 bases, J lost 4 bases, and 10 bases lay in between. CDR3 length equals 11 residues. CDR1 DFQATT and CDR2 SNEGSKA come from the germline V gene (reference sequence). The CDR3 here is CSVRPGETQYF. The CDR3 DNA follows: TGCAGTGTCCGCCCAGGAGAGACCCAGTACTTC.

The chain carries TRBV2 and TRBJ1-5; D possibly corresponds to TRBD1 (6 bases). This CDR3 has 14 amino acids. V shed 6 bases and J shed 3 bases, with 12 bases lying between them. The V gene's germline CDR1 is SNHLY and CDR2 FYNNEI. This CDR3 is CASSRDIFNQPQHF. In DNA, the CDR3 is TGTGCCAGCAGCCGGGACATCTTCAATCAGCCCCAGCATTTT.

The V and J genes are TRBV19 and TRBJ1-2; tentatively, D is TRBD1 (6 bases). V was shortened by 7 bases and J by 6 bases, with 18 bases between the two germline ends. The V gene's germline CDR1 is LNHDA and CDR2 SQIVND (reference sequence). The CDR3 covers 14 residues. This chain's CDR3 is CASKFSGGENGYTF. The CDR3, as DNA: TGTGCCAGTAAGTTCTCGGGGGGCGAGAATGGCTACACCTTC.

The J gene is TRBJ1-1, the V gene TRBV12-5; D might be TRBD1 (5 bases). The germline V and J ends were trimmed by 3 bases and 1 base, with 6 bases remaining between them. Germline CDR1 is LGHNT and CDR2 is FRNRAP. The CDR3 totals 13 residues. CDR3 loop: CASGFRENTEAFF. The CDR3 coding sequence is TGTGCTAGTGGTTTCAGGGAGAACACTGAAGCTTTCTTT.

The V call is TRBV21-1, the J call TRBJ2-7; the D segment call TRBD2 is taken from the table without a DNA check. TRBV21-1 corresponds to a pseudogene. This CDR3 has 15 amino acids. CDR3 in DNA: TGTGCCAGCAGCCTAGCGGGCCGGAGGGCCTACGAGCAGTACTTC. Residues: CASSLAGRRAYEQYF.

The CDR3 DNA reads TGTGCCAGCAGCTTAGCCCTGGAGACCCAGTACTTC. Translated, it gives CASSLALETQYF. V is TRBV7-2 and J is TRBJ2-5; D remains ambiguous. The germline V and J ends were trimmed by 0 bases and 5 bases, with 4 bases remaining between them. Germline V gene sequence: CDR1 SGHTA, CDR2 FQGNSA. The CDR3 is 12 amino acids.

The chain employs TRBV7-7 and TRBJ1-3; TRBD1 might be the D (5 bases). Looked up from germline, CDR1 is SSHAT and CDR2 is FNYEAQ (reference sequence). The length of the CDR3 is 13 residues. Trimming took off 4 bases at V and 4 bases at J, with 8 bases between the two ends. Here the CDR3 reads CASSSTVGNTIYF. The CDR3 DNA sequence: TGTGCCAGCAGCTCGACAGTGGGAAACACCATATATTTT.

The rearrangement joins TRBV5-1 to TRBJ1-5; no clear D gene. Germline CDR1 is SGHRS and CDR2 is YFSETQ. Trimming left V 0 bases short and J 6 bases short, with 13 bases between. The CDR3 totals 15 residues. CDR3 in DNA: TGCGCCAGCAGCTTGGACGGCTCCCCAGGTCAGCCCCAGCATTTT. It is translated as CASSLDGSPGQPQHF. The complete variable domain, with remaining parts taken from reference TRBV5-1 and TRBJ1-5, reads KAGVTQTPRYLIKTRGQQVTLSCSPISGHRSVSWYQQTPGQGLQFLFEYFSETQRNKGNFPGRFSGRQFSNSRSEMNVSTLELGDSALYLCASSLDGSPGQPQHFGDGTRLSIL.

The chain couples TRBV28 to TRBJ1-2; D not resolved. With 2 bases removed from V and 4 bases from J, the gap between germline ends came to 20 bases. The germline CDR1 and CDR2 sequences are MDHEN and SYDVKM. This CDR3 is 17 amino acids long. This CDR3 is CASSLASSGGRRYGYTF. The CDR3 DNA is TGTGCCAGCAGTTTAGCATCGTCGGGAGGACGGCGCTATGGCTACACCTTC.

The chain is built from TRBV18 and TRBJ2-7; no clear D. The V end lost 3 bases, the J end lost 4 bases, and 13 bases lay between the germline ends. This CDR3 has 14 amino acids. The germline V gene has CDR1 KGHSH and CDR2 LQKENI. CDR3 protein: CASSPRRTEYEQYF. The CDR3 region has the DNA TGTGCCAGCTCACCCCGTCGCACAGAATACGAGCAGTACTTC.

The gene calls are TRBV19 and TRBJ2-7; 9 bases match TRBD2. With V trimmed by 7 bases and J by 3 bases, 16 bases remained unmatched. The germline V gene has CDR1 LNHDA and CDR2 SQIVND (reference sequence). The CDR3 loop spans 17 amino acids. The CDR3 DNA is TGTGCCAGTACAAGGGGTCATGGTAGCGGGAGCAGCTACGAGCAGTACTTC. This encodes CASTRGHGSGSSYEQYF.

This rearrangement joins TRBV5-4 to TRBJ2-5; the match to TRBD2 covers 14 bases. Germline CDR1 and CDR2: SGHNT and YYREEE (reference sequence). After removal of 0 bases from V and 5 bases from J, the junction contained 6 bases not matched to a gene. CDR3 size: 17 residues. The CDR3 nucleotides are TGTGCCAGCAGCTTGGATGGGACTAGCGGGGGATGGGAGACCCAGTACTTC. This translates into CASSLDGTSGGWETQYF.

The J gene is TRBJ2-7, the V gene TRBV28; 10 nucleotides agree with TRBD2. The CDR3 is made up of 14 amino acids. J was trimmed by 7 bases and V by 6 bases; bases with no gene match: 9. The germline V gene encodes CDR1 MDHEN and CDR2 SYDVKM. In DNA, the CDR3 is TGTGCCAGCAGCCCAGCGGGAGGGCCGGGGGAGCAGTACTTC. Its translation is CASSPAGGPGEQYF. The whole variable domain, filled in from reference TRBV28 and TRBJ2-7, reads DVKVTQSSRYLVKRTGEKVFLECVQDMDHENMFWYRQDPGLGLRLIYFSYDVKMKEKGDIPEGYSVSREKKERFSLILESASTNQTSMYLCASSPAGGPGEQYFGPGTRLTVT.

The chain is built from TRBV19 and TRBJ2-7; 9 nucleotides match TRBD2. The V gene's germline CDR1 is LNHDA and CDR2 SQIVND (reference sequence). The length of the CDR3 is 14 residues. Trimming cost V 6 bases and J 1 base; bases outside gene matches: 4. In nucleotides, the CDR3 is TGTGCCAGTAGCCAGACTAGCGGATCCTACGAGCAGTACTTC. This sequence encodes CASSQTSGSYEQYF.

The V gene is TRBV7-9, the J gene TRBJ1-2; maybe TRBD1 (5 bases). Trimming left V 3 bases short and J 4 bases short, with 12 bases between. The CDR3 is 14 amino acids. In germline, CDR1 is SEHNR, CDR2 FQNEAQ (reference sequence). The CDR3 region has the DNA TGTGCCAGCAGCTTGCAGGGATTTTTCTATGGCTACACCTTC. This sequence encodes CASSLQGFFYGYTF.

The V and J genes are TRBV7-9 and TRBJ2-7, with no clear D. CDR1 is SEHNR, CDR2 FQNEAQ, per germline (reference sequence). The CDR3 contains 14 residues. Trimming shortened V by 3 bases and J by 6 bases, and 15 bases separated the two germline ends. The CDR3 region is CASSLETPGLEQYF. CDR3 coding DNA: TGTGCCAGCAGCTTGGAGACTCCCGGGCTCGAGCAGTACTTC.

This chain joins TRBV30 and TRBJ2-3; 14 bases line up with TRBD2. CDR3 length equals 15 residues. Germline CDR1 GTSNPN, CDR2 SVGIG (reference sequence). Trimming removed 7 bases from V and 3 bases from J; junction bases left unmatched: 6. Here the CDR3 DNA reads TGTGCCTACGGGACTAGCGGGAGATTTACAGATACGCAGTATTTT. It yields the protein CAYGTSGRFTDTQYF.

The V call is TRBV28, the J call TRBJ2-7; 7 bases line up with TRBD2. From germline, CDR1 is MDHEN and CDR2 SYDVKM. This CDR3 comprises 17 residues. The junction had 16 bases not matched to a gene; V was cut back by 3 bases and J by 5 bases. CDR3 protein: CASSLSTFSGSRHEQYF. In DNA form, the CDR3 reads TGTGCCAGCAGTTTGTCAACATTTAGCGGGTCGAGGCACGAGCAGTACTTC.

The J gene is TRBJ2-6, the V gene TRBV28; D is perhaps TRBD1 (6 bases). Germline V gives CDR1 MDHEN, CDR2 SYDVKM. CDR3 length equals 16 residues. Trimming took off 6 bases at V and 0 bases at J, with 12 bases between the two ends. The CDR3 DNA reads TGTGCCAGCAGCCGTCCGGACAGCTCTGGGGCCAACGTCCTGACTTTC. It specifies CASSRPDSSGANVLTF.

The chain recombines TRBV2 with TRBJ1-1, with D perhaps TRBD1 (5 bases). This CDR3 contains 12 residues. V was pared by 7 bases and J by 4 bases, with 10 bases between. CDR1 is SNHLY and CDR2 is FYNNEI in the germline V gene. CDR3 loop: CASKVGATEAFF. The CDR3 bases are TGTGCCAGCAAGGTCGGGGCCACTGAAGCTTTCTTT.

V and J are TRBV6-6 and TRBJ2-7; 8 nucleotides agree with TRBD2. V dropped 5 bases and J dropped 3; count of bases not matched to a gene: 6. The CDR3 contains 14 residues. The germline V gene has CDR1 MNHNY and CDR2 SVGAGI (reference sequence). Here the CDR3 reads CASSALAGGYEQYF. CDR3 nucleotides: TGTGCCAGCAGTGCCCTGGCGGGGGGCTACGAGCAGTACTTC.

The chain combines TRBV6-1 with TRBJ2-7; D remains unclear. The CDR3 is 15 residues long. Germline-derived CDR1 and CDR2 are MNHNS and SASEGT. The V end was cut by 2 bases, the J end by 0 bases, with 11 bases between. CDR3 region: CASSENVGSSYEQYF. As DNA, the CDR3 is TGTGCCAGCAGTGAAAACGTGGGCAGCTCCTACGAGCAGTACTTC.